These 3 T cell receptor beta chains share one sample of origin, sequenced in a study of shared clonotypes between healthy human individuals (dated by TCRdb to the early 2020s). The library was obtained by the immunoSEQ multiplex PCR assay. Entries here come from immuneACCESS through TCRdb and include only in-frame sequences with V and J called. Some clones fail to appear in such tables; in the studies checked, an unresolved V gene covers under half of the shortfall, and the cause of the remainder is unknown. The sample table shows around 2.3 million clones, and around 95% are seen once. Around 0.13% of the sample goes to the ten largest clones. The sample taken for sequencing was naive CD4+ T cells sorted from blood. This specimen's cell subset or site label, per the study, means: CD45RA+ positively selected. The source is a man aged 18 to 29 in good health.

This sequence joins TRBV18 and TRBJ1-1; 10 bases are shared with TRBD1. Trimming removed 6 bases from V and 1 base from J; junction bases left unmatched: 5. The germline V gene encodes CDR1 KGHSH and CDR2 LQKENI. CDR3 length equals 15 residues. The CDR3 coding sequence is TGTGCCAGCTCTGGGACAGGGGTGAAGAACACTGAAGCTTTCTTT. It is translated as CASSGTGVKNTEAFF.

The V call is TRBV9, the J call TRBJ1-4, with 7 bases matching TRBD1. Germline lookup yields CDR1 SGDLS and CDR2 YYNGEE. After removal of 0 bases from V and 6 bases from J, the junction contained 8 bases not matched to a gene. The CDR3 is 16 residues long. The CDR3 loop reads CASSVDVGGIHEKLFF. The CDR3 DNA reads TGTGCCAGCAGCGTAGATGTAGGGGGCATTCATGAAAAACTGTTTTTT.

CDR3: CATMAGANTGELFF. The CDR3 DNA reads TGCGCCACTATGGCGGGGGCGAACACCGGGGAGCTGTTTTTT. V and J are TRBV5-1 and TRBJ2-2; 7 bases are a match to TRBD2. This CDR3 has 14 residues. V dropped 9 bases and J dropped 0; count of bases not matched to a gene: 5. Germline V CDR1 and CDR2: SGHRS, YFSETQ.